The 6 T cell receptor beta chains below come from one sample, sequenced in a study of shared clonotypes between healthy human individuals. Measured with immunoSEQ multiplex PCR; TCRdb has only the in-frame clones, and not every one. The repertoire holds around 2.1 million clones, with approximately 94% as singletons. The sample was naive CD4+ T cells sorted from blood. Regarding subset: CD45RA+ positively selected. The receptors here all came from a man aged 18 to 30 in good health.

CDR3 sequence: CAISDRRGAGPDTQYF. The CDR3 bases are TGTGCCATCAGTGATAGAAGGGGAGCGGGGCCAGATACGCAGTATTTT. This chain connects TRBV10-3 to TRBJ2-3, with 7 nucleotides matching TRBD2. The CDR3 extends over 16 amino acids. V lost 3 bases and J lost 4; bases outside the gene matches: 10. Looked up from germline, CDR1 is ENHRY and CDR2 is SYGVKD.

The chain has TRBV6-1 and TRBJ2-7; 10 bases map to TRBD1. This CDR3 is 12 amino acids long. Germline assignment: CDR1 MNHNS and CDR2 SASEGT. J gave up 5 bases and V 8 bases, and 3 bases lay outside the gene matches. The CDR3 region has the DNA TGTGCCAGCCGACAGGGGGCAGACGAGCAGTACTTC. The encoded protein is CASRQGADEQYF.

The J gene is TRBJ2-3, the V gene TRBV5-1; 7 bases line up with TRBD2. Germline CDR1 and CDR2: SGHRS and YFSETQ. The CDR3 spans 15 residues. V lost 4 bases to trimming and J lost 2 bases; unmatched junction nucleotides: 7. The CDR3 bases are TGCGCCAGCAGCGCGACTAGCCGACCCACAGATACGCAGTATTTT. This gives the protein CASSATSRPTDTQYF.

The chain joins TRBV10-3 to TRBJ2-4; D may be TRBD1 or TRBD2 (5 bases each). CDR3 length: 19 amino acids. V was pared by 0 bases and J by 1 base, with 19 bases between. Germline V gene lookup returns CDR1 ENHRY and CDR2 SYGVKD. The CDR3 here is CAISESLFIFGAAKNIQYF. The CDR3 DNA reads as TGTGCCATCAGTGAGTCGTTGTTTATTTTCGGGGCGGCCAAAAACATTCAGTACTTC.

The rearrangement links TRBV30 to TRBJ2-6; the D is unclear. The CDR3 covers 15 residues. With 5 bases removed from V and 0 bases from J, the gap between germline ends came to 11 bases. CDR1 and CDR2 (germline): GTSNPN, SVGIG (reference sequence). CDR3 DNA sequence: TGTGCCTGGGAACCTGACAACTCTGGGGCCAACGTCCTGACTTTC. Protein product: CAWEPDNSGANVLTF.

This chain links TRBV7-2 with TRBJ2-2; D remains unclear. The germline gives CDR1 SGHTA, CDR2 FQGNSA. CDR3 length equals 15 residues. V was cut by 2 bases and J by 0 bases, with 7 bases left in between. For the CDR3, the DNA is TGTGCCAGCAGCTTAAGGCGAGCGAACACCGGGGAGCTGTTTTTT. Its protein is CASSLRRANTGELFF.